These T cell receptor beta chains were read from a single sample in a study of vaccination and CD4 T cells after COVID-19. These receptors are not linked to any known antigen. TCRdb redid the calling of the PCR reads with MiXCR, one entry per CDR3 protein. The table has approximately 9,000 distinct CDR3 sequences, 34% seen once. Sequencing was carried out using CD4+ T cells from blood, cultured in vitro. The receptor source for this set is a human donor in good health. The CDR3 runs from the conserved cysteine through the conserved F or W. Fields, in order: clone size, J gene, D gene, CDR3 length, V gene, CDR3 DNA, CDR3 protein. A D gene is named only where the DNA matches it firmly. Clone sizes are given selectively: once, few, many, or a class where the clone is expanded.

-	TRBJ1-1	-	16	TRBV6-1	TGTGCCAGCAGTGAACAAGGGTTCGTAATCAACACTGAAGCTTTCTTT	CASSEQGFVINTEAFF
few	TRBJ2-2	-	15	TRBV7-9	TGTGCCAGCAGCCCAAGACTGGCGAACACCGGGGAGCTGTTTTTT	CASSPRLANTGELFF
-	TRBJ1-1	-	13	TRBV20-1	TGCAGTGCTAGAGCACAATTGAACACTGAAGCTTTCTTT	CSARAQLNTEAFF
few	TRBJ2-4	-	13	TRBV7-2	TGTGCCAGCAGCTTGGGTTTCCCAAACATTCAGTACTTC	CASSLGFPNIQYF
-	TRBJ1-1	-	15	TRBV7-9	TGTGCCAGCAGCATCGACGGGGGAATGAACACTGAAGCTTTCTTT	CASSIDGGMNTEAFF
-	TRBJ1-5	TRBD1	15	TRBV7-2	TGTGCCAGCAGCTTGACAGGGGCGAACAATCAGCCCCAGCATTTT	CASSLTGANNQPQHF
few	TRBJ2-1	TRBD2	14	TRBV6-1	TGTGCCAGCAGTCGACTAGCCCCCCGCGATGAGCAGTTCTTC	CASSRLAPRDEQFF
-	TRBJ2-1	TRBD2	16	TRBV4-3	TGCGCCAGCAGCCAAGATTGGGGGACTAGCCCCTATGAGCAGTTCTTC	CASSQDWGTSPYEQFF
-	TRBJ2-1	-	15	TRBV19	TGTGCCAGTAGTATCATTAGCGCCAGCTACAATGAGCAGTTCTTC	CASSIISASYNEQFF
few	TRBJ1-2	-	14	TRBV10-3	TGTGCCATCAGTGAGCCGCTTGCGGCCTATGGCTACACCTTC	CAISEPLAAYGYTF